A single sample gave rise to the 3 T cell receptor beta chains below, sequenced in a study of T-cell reconstitution after alpha-beta-depleted transplantation in children. Unique molecular identifiers were used in preparing the TCRbeta library. TCRdb analysed the PCR reads with MiXCR anew, one entry per CDR3 protein. This sample has 550,000 to 600,000 distinct CDR3 sequences, with 23% found just once. The sequencing used PBMCs, mostly from graft donor cells, collected 360 days after TCRalphabeta/CD19-depleted stem cell transplant. The receptors here all came from a boy younger than two who had a stem cell transplant for acute myeloid leukemia, so the T cells may come from the graft donor.

In this sample, this clonotype turned up a few times. V is TRBV12-3 or TRBV12-4 and J is TRBJ1-2, with TRBD1 as a possible D gene (6 bases). This CDR3 is 13 amino acids long. Between the trimmed V and J ends, which lost 3 bases and 8 bases, there was a span of 13 bases. The CDR3 loop is CASSFNEGGGYTF. The DNA for the CDR3 is TGTGCCAGCAGTTTCAATGAAGGGGGAGGCTACACCTTC.

This clonotype was seen more than once but under ten times. The chain employs TRBV12-3 or TRBV12-4 and TRBJ2-1; 7 bases match TRBD2. CDR3 length: 16 amino acids. The V segment lost 4 bases and the J segment 0 bases; nucleotides outside the gene matches: 6. The CDR3 DNA reads TGTGCCAGCAGTTCAGGGCGGGGGAGCTCCTACAATGAGCAGTTCTTC. This codes for CASSSGRGSSYNEQFF.

This chain links TRBV25-1 with TRBJ2-2; D is possibly TRBD1 (6 bases). CDR3 length equals 15 residues. Trimming shortened V by 6 bases and J by 0 bases, and 11 bases separated the two germline ends. CDR1 and CDR2 from the germline V gene are MGHDK and SYGVNS. CDR3 region: CASSANRANTGELFF. For the CDR3, the DNA is TGTGCCAGCAGCGCGAACAGGGCGAACACCGGGGAGCTGTTTTTT.